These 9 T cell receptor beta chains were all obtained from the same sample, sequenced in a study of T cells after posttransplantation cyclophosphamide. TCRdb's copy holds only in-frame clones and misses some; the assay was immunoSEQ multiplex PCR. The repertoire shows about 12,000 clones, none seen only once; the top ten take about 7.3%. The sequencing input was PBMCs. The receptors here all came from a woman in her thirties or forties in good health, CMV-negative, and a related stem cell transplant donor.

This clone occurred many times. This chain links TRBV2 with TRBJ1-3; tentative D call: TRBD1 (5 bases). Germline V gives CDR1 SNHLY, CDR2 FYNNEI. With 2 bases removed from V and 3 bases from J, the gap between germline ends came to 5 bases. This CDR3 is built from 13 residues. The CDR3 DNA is TGTGCCAGCAGTGAACAGGGTGGAAACACCATATATTTT. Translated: CASSEQGGNTIYF.

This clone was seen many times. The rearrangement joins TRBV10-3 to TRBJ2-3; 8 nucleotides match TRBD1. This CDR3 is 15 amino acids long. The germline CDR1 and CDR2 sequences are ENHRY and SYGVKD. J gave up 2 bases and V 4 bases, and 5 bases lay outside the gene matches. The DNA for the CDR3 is TGTGCCATCAGTGGGGGACAGGAGAACACAGATACGCAGTATTTT. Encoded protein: CAISGGQENTDTQYF.

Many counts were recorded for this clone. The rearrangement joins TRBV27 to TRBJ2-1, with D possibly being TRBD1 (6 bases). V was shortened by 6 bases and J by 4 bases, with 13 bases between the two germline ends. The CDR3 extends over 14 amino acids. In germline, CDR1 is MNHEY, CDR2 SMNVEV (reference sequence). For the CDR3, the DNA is TGTGCCAGCAGGGCCGGGACACAATACAATGAGCAGTTCTTC. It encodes CASRAGTQYNEQFF.

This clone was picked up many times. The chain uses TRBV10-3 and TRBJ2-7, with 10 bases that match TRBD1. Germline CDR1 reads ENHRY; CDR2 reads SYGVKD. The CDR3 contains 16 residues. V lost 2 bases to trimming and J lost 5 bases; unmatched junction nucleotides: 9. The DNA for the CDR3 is TGTGCCATCAGTGAGAGTGGGGGACAGGGGAGGAACGAGCAGTACTTC. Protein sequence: CAISESGGQGRNEQYF.

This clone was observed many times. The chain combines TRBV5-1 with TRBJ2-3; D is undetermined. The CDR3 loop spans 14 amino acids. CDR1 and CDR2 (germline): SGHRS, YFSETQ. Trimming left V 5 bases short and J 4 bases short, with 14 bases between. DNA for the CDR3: TGCGCCAGCAGTTCAATGACTTCCTCAGATACGCAGTATTTT. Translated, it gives CASSSMTSSDTQYF.

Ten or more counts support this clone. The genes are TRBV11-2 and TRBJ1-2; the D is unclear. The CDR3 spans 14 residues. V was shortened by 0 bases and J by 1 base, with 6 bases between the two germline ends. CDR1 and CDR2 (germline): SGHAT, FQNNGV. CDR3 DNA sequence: TGTGCCAGCAGCTTAGATCCCTATAACTATGGCTACACCTTC. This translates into CASSLDPYNYGYTF. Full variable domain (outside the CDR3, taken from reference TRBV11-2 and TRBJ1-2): EAGVAQSPRYKIIEKRQSVAFWCNPISGHATLYWYQQILGQGPKLLIQFQNNGVVDDSQLPKDRFSAERLKGVDSTLKIQPAKLEDSAVYLCASSLDPYNYGYTFGSGTRLTVV.

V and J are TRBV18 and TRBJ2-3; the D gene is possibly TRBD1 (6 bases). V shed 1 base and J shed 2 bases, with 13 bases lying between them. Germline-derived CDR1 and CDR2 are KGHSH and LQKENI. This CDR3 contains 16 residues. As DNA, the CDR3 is TGTGCCAGCTCACCACTTGATACAGGGACCACAGATACGCAGTATTTT. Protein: CASSPLDTGTTDTQYF.

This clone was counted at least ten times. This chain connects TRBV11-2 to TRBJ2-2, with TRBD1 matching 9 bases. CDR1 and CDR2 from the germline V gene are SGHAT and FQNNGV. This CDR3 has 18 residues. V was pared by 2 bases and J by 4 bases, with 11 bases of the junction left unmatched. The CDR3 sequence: CASSLPSWGQGRTGELFF. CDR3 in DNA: TGTGCCAGCAGCTTACCTTCATGGGGACAGGGTCGCACCGGGGAGCTGTTTTTT.

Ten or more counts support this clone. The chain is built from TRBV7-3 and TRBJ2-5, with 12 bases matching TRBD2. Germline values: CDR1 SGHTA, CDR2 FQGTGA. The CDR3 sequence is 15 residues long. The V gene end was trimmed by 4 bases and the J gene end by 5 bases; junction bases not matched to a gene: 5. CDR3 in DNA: TGTGCCAGCAGCTACGGACTAGCGGGGTTGGAGACCCAGTACTTC. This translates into CASSYGLAGLETQYF.